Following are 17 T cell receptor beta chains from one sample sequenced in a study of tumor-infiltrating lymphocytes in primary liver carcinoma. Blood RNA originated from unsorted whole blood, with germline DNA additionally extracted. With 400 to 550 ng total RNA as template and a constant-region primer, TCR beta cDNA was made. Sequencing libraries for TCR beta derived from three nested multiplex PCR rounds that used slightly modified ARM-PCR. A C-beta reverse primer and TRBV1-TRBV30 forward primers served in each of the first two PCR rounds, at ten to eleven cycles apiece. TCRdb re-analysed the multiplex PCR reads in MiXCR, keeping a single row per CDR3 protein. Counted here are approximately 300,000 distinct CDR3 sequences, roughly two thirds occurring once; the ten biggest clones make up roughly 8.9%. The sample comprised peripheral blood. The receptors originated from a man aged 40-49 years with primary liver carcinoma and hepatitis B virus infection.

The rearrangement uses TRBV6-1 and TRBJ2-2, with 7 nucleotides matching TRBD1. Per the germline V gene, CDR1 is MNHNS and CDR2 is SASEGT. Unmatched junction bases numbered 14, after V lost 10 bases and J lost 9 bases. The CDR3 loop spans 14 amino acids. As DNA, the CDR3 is TGTGCCACCTCGACAGGGCGGATAACCAGGGAGCTGTTTTTT. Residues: CATSTGRITRELFF.

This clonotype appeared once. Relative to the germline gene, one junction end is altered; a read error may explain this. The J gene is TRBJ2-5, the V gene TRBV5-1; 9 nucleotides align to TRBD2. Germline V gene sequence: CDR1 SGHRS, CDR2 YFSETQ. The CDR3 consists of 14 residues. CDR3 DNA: TGTGCCAGCAACTTGTCGACTAGCGGAGAGACCCAGTACTTC. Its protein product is CASNLSTSGETQYF.

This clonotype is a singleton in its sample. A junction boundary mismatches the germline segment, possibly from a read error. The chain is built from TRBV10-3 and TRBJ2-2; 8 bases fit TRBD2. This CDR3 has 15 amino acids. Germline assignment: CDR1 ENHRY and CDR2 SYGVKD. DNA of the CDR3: TGTGCCAGCAGACCGGGAGGGTCTAACACCGGGAAGCTGTCTTTT. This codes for CASRPGGSNTGKLSF.

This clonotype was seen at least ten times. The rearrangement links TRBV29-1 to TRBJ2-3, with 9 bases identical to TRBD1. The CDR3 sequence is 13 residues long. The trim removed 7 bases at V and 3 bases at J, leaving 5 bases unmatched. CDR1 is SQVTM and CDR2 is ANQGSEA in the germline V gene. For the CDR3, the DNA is TGCAGCGCGAGACAGGGGGGGACAGATACGCAGTATTTT. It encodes CSARQGGTDTQYF.

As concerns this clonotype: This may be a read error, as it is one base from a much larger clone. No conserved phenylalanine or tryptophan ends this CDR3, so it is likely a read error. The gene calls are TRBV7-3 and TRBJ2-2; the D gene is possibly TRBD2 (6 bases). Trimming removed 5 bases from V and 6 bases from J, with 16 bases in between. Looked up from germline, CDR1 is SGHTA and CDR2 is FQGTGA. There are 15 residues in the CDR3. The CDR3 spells CASSPLGGRSGELFS. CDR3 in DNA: TGTGCCAGCAGCCCGTTGGGAGGTCGGTCCGGGGAGCTGTTTTCT.

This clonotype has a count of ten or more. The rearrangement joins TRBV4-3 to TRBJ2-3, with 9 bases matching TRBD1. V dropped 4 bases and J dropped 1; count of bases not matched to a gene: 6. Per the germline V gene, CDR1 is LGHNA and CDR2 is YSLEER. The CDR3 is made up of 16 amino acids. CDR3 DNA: TGCGCCAGCAGCCGCGGCCGGGACAGGGGCACAGATACGCAGTATTTT. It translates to CASSRGRDRGTDTQYF.

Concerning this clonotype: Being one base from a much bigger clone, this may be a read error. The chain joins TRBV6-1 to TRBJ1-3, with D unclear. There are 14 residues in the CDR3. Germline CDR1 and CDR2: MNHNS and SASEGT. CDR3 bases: TGTGTCAGCAGTGTTGGAAACTCTGGAAACACCATATATTTT. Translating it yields CVSSVGNSGNTIYF.

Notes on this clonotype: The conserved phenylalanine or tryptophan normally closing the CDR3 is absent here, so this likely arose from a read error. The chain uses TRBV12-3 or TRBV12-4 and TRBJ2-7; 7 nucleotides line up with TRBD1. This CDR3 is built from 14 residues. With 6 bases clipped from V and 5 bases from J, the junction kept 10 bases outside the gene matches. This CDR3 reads CASRETGWTHEQYL. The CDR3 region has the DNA TGTGCCAGCAGGGAGACAGGGTGGACCCACGAGCAGTACCTC.

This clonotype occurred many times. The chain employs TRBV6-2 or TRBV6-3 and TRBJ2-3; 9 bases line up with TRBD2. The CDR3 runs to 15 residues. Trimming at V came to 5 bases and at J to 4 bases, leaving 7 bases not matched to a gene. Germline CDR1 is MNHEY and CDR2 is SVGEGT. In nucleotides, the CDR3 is TGTGCCAGCAGTCTTCCGGGACTAGCTTCAGATACGCAGTATTTT. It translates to CASSLPGLASDTQYF.

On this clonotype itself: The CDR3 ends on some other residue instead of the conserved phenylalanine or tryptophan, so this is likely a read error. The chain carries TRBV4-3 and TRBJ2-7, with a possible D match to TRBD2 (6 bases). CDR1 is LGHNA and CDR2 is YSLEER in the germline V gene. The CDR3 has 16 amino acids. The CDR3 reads CASSQDSFSGTYVQYL. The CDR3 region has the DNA TGCGCCAGCAGCCAAGATAGTTTTAGCGGAACCTACGTGCAGTACTTA.

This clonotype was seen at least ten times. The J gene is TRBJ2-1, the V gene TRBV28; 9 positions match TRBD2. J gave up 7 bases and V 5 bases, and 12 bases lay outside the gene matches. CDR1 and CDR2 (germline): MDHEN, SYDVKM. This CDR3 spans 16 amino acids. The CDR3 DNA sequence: TGTGCCAGCAGTCCCCTCGGTTTAGCGGGAGATAATGAGCAGTTCTTC. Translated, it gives CASSPLGLAGDNEQFF.

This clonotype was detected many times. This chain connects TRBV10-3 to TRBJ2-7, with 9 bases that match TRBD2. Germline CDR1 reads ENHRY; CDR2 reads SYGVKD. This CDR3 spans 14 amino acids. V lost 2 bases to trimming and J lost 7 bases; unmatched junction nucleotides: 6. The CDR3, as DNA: TGTGCCATCAGTGAGAGAGCGGGAGGAGAGGAGCAGTACTTC. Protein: CAISERAGGEEQYF.

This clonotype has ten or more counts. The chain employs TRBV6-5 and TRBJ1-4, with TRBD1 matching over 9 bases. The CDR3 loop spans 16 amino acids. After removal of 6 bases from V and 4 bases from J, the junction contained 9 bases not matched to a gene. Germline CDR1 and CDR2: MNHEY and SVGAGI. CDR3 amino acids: CASSTRRDRDNEKLFF. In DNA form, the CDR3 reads TGTGCCAGCAGCACACGAAGGGACAGGGATAATGAAAAACTGTTTTTT.

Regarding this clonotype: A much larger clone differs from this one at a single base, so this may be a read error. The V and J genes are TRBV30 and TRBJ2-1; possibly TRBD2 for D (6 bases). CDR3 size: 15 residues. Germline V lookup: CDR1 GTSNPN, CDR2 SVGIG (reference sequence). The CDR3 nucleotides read TGTGCCTGGAGTCTAGGACTAAGCTCCTACAATGTGCAGTTCTTC. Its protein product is CAWSLGLSSYNVQFF.

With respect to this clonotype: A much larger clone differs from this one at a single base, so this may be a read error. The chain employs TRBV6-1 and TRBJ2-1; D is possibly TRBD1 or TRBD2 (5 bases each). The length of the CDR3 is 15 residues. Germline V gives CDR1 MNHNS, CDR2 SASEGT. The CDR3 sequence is CATAPGPYLHNERFF. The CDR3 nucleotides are TGTGCCACCGCACCGGGACCATACCTTCACAATGAGCGGTTCTTC.

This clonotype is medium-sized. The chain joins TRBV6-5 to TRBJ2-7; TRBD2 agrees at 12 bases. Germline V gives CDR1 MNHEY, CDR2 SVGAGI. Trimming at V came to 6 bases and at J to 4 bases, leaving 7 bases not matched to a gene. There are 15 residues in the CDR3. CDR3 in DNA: TGTGCCAGCAGACACCGACTAGCGGGAGAGTACGAGCAGTACTTC. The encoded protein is CASRHRLAGEYEQYF.

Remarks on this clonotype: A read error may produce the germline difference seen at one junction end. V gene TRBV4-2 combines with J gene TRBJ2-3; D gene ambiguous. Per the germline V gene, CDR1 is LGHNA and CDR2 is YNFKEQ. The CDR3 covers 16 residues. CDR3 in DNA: TGTGCCAGCAGTCAAGGCACATCAGGCGCTACAGATACGCAGTATTTT. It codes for CASSQGTSGATDTQYF.